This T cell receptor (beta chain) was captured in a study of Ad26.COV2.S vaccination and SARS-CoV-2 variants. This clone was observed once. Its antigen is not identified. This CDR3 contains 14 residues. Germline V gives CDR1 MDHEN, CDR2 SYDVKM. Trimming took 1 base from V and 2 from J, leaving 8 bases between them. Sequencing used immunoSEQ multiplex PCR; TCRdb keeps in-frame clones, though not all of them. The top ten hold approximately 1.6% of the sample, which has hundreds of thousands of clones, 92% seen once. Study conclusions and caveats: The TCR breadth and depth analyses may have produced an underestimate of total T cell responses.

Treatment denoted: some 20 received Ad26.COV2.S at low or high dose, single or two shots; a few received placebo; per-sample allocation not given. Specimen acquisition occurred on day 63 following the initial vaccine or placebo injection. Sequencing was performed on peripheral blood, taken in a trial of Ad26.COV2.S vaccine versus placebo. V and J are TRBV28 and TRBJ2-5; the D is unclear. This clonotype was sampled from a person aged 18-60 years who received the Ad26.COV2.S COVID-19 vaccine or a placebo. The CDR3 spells CASSLSLIQETQYF. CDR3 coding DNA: TGTGCCAGCAGTTTATCCCTGATTCAAGAGACCCAGTACTTC.